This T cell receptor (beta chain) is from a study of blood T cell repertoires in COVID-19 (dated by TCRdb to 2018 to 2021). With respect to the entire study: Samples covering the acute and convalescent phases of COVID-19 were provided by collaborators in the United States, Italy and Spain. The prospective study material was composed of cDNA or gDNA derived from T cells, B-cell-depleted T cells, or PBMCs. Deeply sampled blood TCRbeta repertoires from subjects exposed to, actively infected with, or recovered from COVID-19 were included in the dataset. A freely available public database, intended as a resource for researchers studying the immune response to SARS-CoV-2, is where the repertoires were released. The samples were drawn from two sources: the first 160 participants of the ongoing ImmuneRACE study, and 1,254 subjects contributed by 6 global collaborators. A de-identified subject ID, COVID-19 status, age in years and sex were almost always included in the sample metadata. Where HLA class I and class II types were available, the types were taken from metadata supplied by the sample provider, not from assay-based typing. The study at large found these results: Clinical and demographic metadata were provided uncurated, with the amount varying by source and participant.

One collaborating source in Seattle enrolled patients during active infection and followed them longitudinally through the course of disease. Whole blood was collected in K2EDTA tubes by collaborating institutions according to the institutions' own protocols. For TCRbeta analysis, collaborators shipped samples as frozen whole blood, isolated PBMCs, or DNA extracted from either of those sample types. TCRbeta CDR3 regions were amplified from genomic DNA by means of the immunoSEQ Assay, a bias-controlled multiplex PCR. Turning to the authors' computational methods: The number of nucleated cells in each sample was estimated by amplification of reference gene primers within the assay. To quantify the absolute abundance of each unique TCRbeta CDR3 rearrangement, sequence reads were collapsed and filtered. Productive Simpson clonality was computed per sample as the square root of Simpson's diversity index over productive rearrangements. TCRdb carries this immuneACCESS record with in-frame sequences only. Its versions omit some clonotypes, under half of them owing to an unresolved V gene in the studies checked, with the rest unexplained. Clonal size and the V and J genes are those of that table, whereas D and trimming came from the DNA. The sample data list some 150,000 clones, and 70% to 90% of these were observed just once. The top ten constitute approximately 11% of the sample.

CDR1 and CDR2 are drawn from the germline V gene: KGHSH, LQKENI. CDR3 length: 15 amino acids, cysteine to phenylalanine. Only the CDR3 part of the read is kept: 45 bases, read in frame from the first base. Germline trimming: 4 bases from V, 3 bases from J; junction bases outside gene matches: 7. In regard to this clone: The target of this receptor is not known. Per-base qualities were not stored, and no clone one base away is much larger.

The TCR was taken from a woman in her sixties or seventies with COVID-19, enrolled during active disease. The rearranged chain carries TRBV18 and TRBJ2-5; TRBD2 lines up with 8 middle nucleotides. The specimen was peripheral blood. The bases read TGTGCCAGCTCACTGGCGGGGGGCGAAAAAGAGACCCAGTACTTC. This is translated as CASSLAGGEKETQYF.